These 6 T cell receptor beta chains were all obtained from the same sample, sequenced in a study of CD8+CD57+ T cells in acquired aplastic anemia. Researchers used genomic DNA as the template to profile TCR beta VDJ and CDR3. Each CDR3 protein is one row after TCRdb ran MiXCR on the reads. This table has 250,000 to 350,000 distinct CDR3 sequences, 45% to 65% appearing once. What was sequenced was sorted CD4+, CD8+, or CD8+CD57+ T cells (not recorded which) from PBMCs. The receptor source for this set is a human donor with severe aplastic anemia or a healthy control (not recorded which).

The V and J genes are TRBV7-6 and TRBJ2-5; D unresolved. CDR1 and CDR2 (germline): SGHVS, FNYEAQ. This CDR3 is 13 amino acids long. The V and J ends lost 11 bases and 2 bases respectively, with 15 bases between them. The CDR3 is CAVAGWRQETQYF. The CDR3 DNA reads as TGTGCCGTGGCTGGCTGGCGGCAAGAGACCCAGTACTTC.

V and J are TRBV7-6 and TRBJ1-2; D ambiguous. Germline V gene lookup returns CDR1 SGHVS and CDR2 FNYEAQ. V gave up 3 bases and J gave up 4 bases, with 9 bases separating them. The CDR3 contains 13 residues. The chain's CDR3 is CASSFDPGYGYTF. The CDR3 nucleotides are TGTGCCAGCAGCTTTGACCCAGGCTATGGCTACACCTTC.

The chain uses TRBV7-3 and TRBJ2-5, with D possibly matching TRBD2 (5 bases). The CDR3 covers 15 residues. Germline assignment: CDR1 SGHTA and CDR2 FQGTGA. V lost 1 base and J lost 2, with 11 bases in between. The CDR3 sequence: CASSLKASLQETQYF. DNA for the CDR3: TGTGCCAGCAGCTTAAAAGCTAGCCTACAAGAGACCCAGTACTTC.

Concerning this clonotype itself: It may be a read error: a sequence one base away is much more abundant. CDR3 region: CANTARLGGGGANYGYTF. CDR3 DNA sequence: TGTGCCAACACCGCCCGCCTAGGAGGGGGGGGCGCGAACTATGGCTACACCTTC. This chain uses TRBV9 with TRBJ1-2; D might be TRBD1 (6 bases). Between the trimmed V and J ends, which lost 9 bases and 2 bases, there was a span of 29 bases. The germline V gene has CDR1 SGDLS and CDR2 YYNGEE. The length of the CDR3 is 18 residues.

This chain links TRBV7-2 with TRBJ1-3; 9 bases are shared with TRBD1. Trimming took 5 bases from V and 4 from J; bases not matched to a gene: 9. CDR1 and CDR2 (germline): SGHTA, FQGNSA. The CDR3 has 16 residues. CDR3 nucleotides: TGTGCCAGCAGCAACCCGGGACAGGGTTCGGGAAACACCATATATTTT. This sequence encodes CASSNPGQGSGNTIYF.

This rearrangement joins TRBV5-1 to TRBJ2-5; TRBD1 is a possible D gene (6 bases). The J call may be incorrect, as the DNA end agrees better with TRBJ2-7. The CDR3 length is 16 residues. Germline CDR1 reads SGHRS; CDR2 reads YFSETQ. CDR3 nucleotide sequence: TGCGCCAGCAGCCCCGGAGGCCGGGACACAACCTACGAGCAGTACTTC. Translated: CASSPGGRDTTYEQYF.